Described below is a single T cell receptor beta chain sequence and its context. These data belong to a study of CD8+ T cells in alopecia areata. V was clipped by 4 bases and J by 0 bases, with 11 bases between them. Germline V lookup: CDR1 SGHRS, CDR2 YFSETQ. The CDR3 is 14 amino acids. Treatment here: oral pan-JAK inhibitor, 5-10 mg twice daily. Once RNA had been extracted, it was reverse transcribed into cDNA to act as the sequencing template. The assay was immunoSEQ multiplex PCR, and TCRdb's table has in-frame clones only and misses some. The data hold around 97,000 clones, with more than 75% observed a single time.

This sequence joins TRBV5-1 and TRBJ2-7, with D perhaps TRBD2 (5 bases). This TCR came from a human donor with alopecia areata. The source was CD8+ T cells sorted from blood, collected at approximately week 34, from a patient treated with tofacitinib. CDR3 sequence: CASSAQGSSYEQYF. CDR3 nucleotide sequence: TGCGCCAGCAGCGCACAAGGGAGCTCCTACGAGCAGTACTTC.